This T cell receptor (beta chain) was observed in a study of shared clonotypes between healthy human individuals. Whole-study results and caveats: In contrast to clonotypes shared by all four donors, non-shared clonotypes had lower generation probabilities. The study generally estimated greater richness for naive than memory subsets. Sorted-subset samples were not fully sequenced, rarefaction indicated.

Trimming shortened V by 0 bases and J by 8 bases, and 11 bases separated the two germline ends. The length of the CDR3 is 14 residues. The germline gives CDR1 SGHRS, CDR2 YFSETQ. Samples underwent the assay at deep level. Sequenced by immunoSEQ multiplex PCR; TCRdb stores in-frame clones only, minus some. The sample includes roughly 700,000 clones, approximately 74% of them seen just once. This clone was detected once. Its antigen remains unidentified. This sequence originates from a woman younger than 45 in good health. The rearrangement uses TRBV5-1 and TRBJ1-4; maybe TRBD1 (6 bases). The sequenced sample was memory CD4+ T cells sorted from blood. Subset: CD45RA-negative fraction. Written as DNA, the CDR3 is TGCGCCAGCAGCTTGGAACAGGGAGGGGAAAAACTGTTTTTT. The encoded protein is CASSLEQGGEKLFF.